The 27 T cell receptor beta chains listed next were all sequenced from one sample in a study of molecular identifiers for immune sequencing clone quantification. TCRdb called the PCR reads again in MiXCR, with one record for every CDR3 protein. This table has a few hundred thousand distinct CDR3 sequences, about 25% appearing once. The source material was naive CD8+ T cells from blood, with Jurkat cell RNA spiked in. Subset specified: FACS-sorted CD8+CD4-CCR7+CD45RA+ naive T cells. These receptor sequences come from a human donor in good health. Some libraries in this study had Jurkat cell RNA spiked in.

This clonotype was seen at least ten times. The chain has TRBV7-9 and TRBJ2-3; D is undetermined. V shed 9 bases and J shed 5 bases, with 18 bases lying between them. CDR3 size: 14 residues. Germline V lookup: CDR1 SEHNR, CDR2 FQNEAQ (reference sequence). This CDR3 reads CASGLTESGDTQYF. The CDR3 nucleotides read TGTGCCAGTGGATTAACAGAGTCCGGAGATACGCAGTATTTT.

Notes on this clonotype: Just one base apart from a much larger clone, this may be a read error. The gene calls are TRBV4-1 and TRBJ2-4, with 8 bases that match TRBD2. The germline CDR1 and CDR2 sequences are MGHRA and YSYEKL. The CDR3 has 16 residues. The CDR3 loop is CASRQDSGRLQGWLYF. In DNA, the CDR3 is TGCGCCAGCCGCCAAGACAGCGGGAGATTACAAGGATGGCTGTACTTC.

The table lists this clonotype with a count of one. It may be a read error: a sequence one base away is much more abundant. The CDR3 DNA follows: TGTGCCAGCAGCCAGAGACAGATCATCACTGAAGCTTTCTTT. Translating it yields CASSQRQIITEAFF. V usage is TRBV3-1 and J usage is TRBJ1-1; tentatively, D is TRBD1 (5 bases). Germline V lookup: CDR1 LGHDT, CDR2 YNNKEL (reference sequence). CDR3 length equals 14 residues. The ends were cut back, 3 bases at V and 4 bases at J, with 12 bases in the middle.

The chain couples TRBV5-1 to TRBJ2-7, with D uncertain. Trimming took off 0 bases at V and 2 bases at J, with 12 bases between the two ends. The CDR3 runs to 15 residues. CDR1 and CDR2 (germline): SGHRS, YFSETQ. Here the CDR3 DNA reads TGCGCCAGCAGCTTGGAACGGGCGACGACCTACGAGCAGTACTTC. This codes for CASSLERATTYEQYF.

The chain combines TRBV30 with TRBJ2-7; maybe TRBD1 (6 bases). V lost 4 bases, J lost 7 bases, and 14 bases lay in between. The CDR3 runs 12 residues. Germline V CDR1 and CDR2: GTSNPN, SVGIG (reference sequence). This chain's CDR3 is CAWIQGPREQYF. The DNA of the CDR3 is TGTGCCTGGATACAGGGCCCCCGGGAGCAGTACTTC.

This clonotype was seen at least ten times. The chain joins TRBV24-1 to TRBJ2-1; D perhaps matches TRBD1 (6 bases). The CDR3 length is 14 residues. Germline loops: CDR1 KGHDR, CDR2 SFDVKD. Trimming removed 5 bases at V and 6 bases at J, with 13 bases between. The CDR3 DNA is TGTGCCACCAGTGGTAAAGGACAGACCAATGAGCAGTTCTTC. It is translated as CATSGKGQTNEQFF.

As to this clonotype: One junction end does not reproduce the germline sequence, and a read error may be involved. The chain combines TRBV2 with TRBJ2-5; D is unresolved. The CDR3 length is 12 residues. Germline CDR1 is SNHLY and CDR2 is FYNNEI. The CDR3 loop is CASEEQPETRYF. The DNA for the CDR3 is TGTGCCAGCGAGGAACAACCCGAGACCCGGTACTTC.

This clonotype was observed many times. The chain recombines TRBV9 with TRBJ1-1, with D unclear. V lost 0 bases and J 0 bases, leaving 15 bases between the germline ends. CDR1 and CDR2 from the germline V gene are SGDLS and YYNGEE. The CDR3 loop spans 17 amino acids. Here the CDR3 DNA reads TGTGCCAGCAGCGTAGGCCCTAACAGTGAAATGAACACTGAAGCTTTCTTT. It codes for CASSVGPNSEMNTEAFF. Filled out from reference TRBV9 and TRBJ1-1, the complete variable domain reads DSGVTQTPKHLITATGQRVTLRCSPRSGDLSVYWYQQSLDQGLQFLIQYYNGEERAKGNILERFSAQQFPDLHSELNLSSLELGDSALYFCASSVGPNSEMNTEAFFGQGTRLTVV.

This chain links TRBV3-2 with TRBJ2-4. TRBV3-2 is designated a pseudogene. CDR3 size: 13 residues. CDR3 DNA sequence: TGTGCCAGCACCCTTCTAGACAACCACATTCAGTACTTC. As protein: CASTLLDNHIQYF.

The rearrangement links TRBV7-8 to TRBJ2-5; possibly TRBD2 for D (6 bases). CDR3 length: 15 amino acids. Trimming left V 1 base short and J 5 bases short, with 14 bases between. The germline gives CDR1 SGHVS, CDR2 FQNEAQ. The CDR3 is CASSLDFGGVETQYF. DNA of the CDR3: TGTGCCAGCAGCTTAGACTTCGGGGGTGTGGAGACCCAGTACTTC.

The rearrangement uses TRBV20-1 and TRBJ2-1; D uncertain. The V gene lost 3 bases and the J gene lost 7 bases, with 10 bases spanning the gap. The CDR3 loop spans 12 amino acids. Germline V gene sequence: CDR1 DFQATT, CDR2 SNEGSKA (reference sequence). This CDR3 reads CSASGLGNEQFF. Written as DNA, the CDR3 is TGCAGTGCTAGCGGGCTGGGGAATGAGCAGTTCTTC.

This clonotype turned up a few times. CDR3 nucleotides: TGTGCCAGCAGTACCCCAAAGGACAGGGGAGAAGGTGAGCAGTTCTTC. Amino acid sequence: CASSTPKDRGEGEQFF. The rearrangement links TRBV2 to TRBJ2-1, with 9 positions matching TRBD1. The CDR3 is made up of 16 amino acids. Losses at the gene ends were 5 bases for V and 9 bases for J; bases not matched to a gene: 14. Germline V gives CDR1 SNHLY, CDR2 FYNNEI. Full variable domain (remainder filled in from reference TRBV2 and TRBJ2-1): EPEVTQTPSHQVTQMGQEVILRCVPISNHLYFYWYRQILGQKVEFLVSFYNNEISEKSEIFDDQFSVERPDGSNFTLKIRSTKLEDSAMYFCASSTPKDRGEGEQFFGPGTRLTVL.

This chain joins TRBV20-1 and TRBJ2-3; TRBD2 matches 11 bases. V shed 3 bases and J 5 bases; nucleotides not matched to a gene: 7. Germline-derived CDR1 and CDR2 are DFQATT and SNEGSKA (reference sequence). This CDR3 has 15 residues. This CDR3 reads CSASSGGADQDTQYF. The CDR3 coding sequence is TGCAGTGCTAGTAGCGGGGGGGCTGATCAAGATACGCAGTATTTT.

This clonotype was seen ten or more times. The gene calls are TRBV5-1 and TRBJ2-5; D may correspond to TRBD1 or TRBD2 (6 bases each). V lost 5 bases to trimming and J lost 4 bases, with 18 bases between them. This CDR3 region has 15 residues. CDR1 is SGHRS, CDR2 YFSETQ, per germline. Written as DNA, the CDR3 is TGCGCCAGCAGTCCCCCGGGGGCCTGGGGAGAGACCCAGTACTTC. Amino acids: CASSPPGAWGETQYF. Looking up the rest from reference TRBV5-1 and TRBJ2-5 gives the full variable domain: KAGVTQTPRYLIKTRGQQVTLSCSPISGHRSVSWYQQTPGQGLQFLFEYFSETQRNKGNFPGRFSGRQFSNSRSEMNVSTLELGDSALYLCASSPPGAWGETQYFGPGTRLLVL.

The chain carries TRBV9 and TRBJ2-7; D remains ambiguous. The germline V gene encodes CDR1 SGDLS and CDR2 YYNGEE. This CDR3 comprises 14 residues. Trimming took off 0 bases at V and 1 base at J, with 8 bases between the two ends. Here the CDR3 reads CASSVGTTSYEQYF. DNA for the CDR3: TGTGCCAGCAGCGTAGGAACAACTTCCTACGAGCAGTACTTC.

The table lists this clonotype with a few counts. The chain joins TRBV12-3 or TRBV12-4 to TRBJ1-1; D gene ambiguous. The CDR3 is 12 amino acids. V was cut by 2 bases and J by 7 bases, with 8 bases left in between. CDR3 in DNA: TGTGCCAGCAGTTTAATGGTTGGTGAAGCTTTCTTT. It encodes CASSLMVGEAFF.

This chain joins TRBV5-1 and TRBJ2-4; TRBD2 matches 7 bases. Trimming cost V 2 bases and J 3 bases; bases outside gene matches: 8. Germline lookup yields CDR1 SGHRS and CDR2 YFSETQ. The CDR3 is 16 residues long. The CDR3 nucleotides are TGCGCCAGCAGCTTCCCGCCGGGGGGAAACAAAAACATTCAGTACTTC. Translation gives CASSFPPGGNKNIQYF.

The chain links TRBV23-1 to TRBJ2-2, with TRBD2 matching over 11 bases. TRBV23-1 is an ORF, and what it does is uncertain. The V gene end was trimmed by 7 bases and the J gene end by 0 bases; junction bases not matched to a gene: 7. This CDR3 has 17 amino acids. DNA of the CDR3: TGCGCCAGCACCTTAGCGGGAGGGTCTGCGAACACCGGGGAGCTGTTTTTT. Encoded protein: CASTLAGGSANTGELFF.

The rearrangement uses TRBV4-1 and TRBJ2-2; 9 positions match TRBD1. J gave up 10 bases and V 1 base, and 7 bases lay outside the gene matches. This CDR3 spans 15 amino acids. The germline gives CDR1 MGHRA, CDR2 YSYEKL. CDR3 region: CASSQGTGVGLELFF. The CDR3 coding sequence is TGCGCCAGCAGCCAAGGGACAGGGGTCGGGTTGGAGCTGTTTTTT.

This clonotype was seen a few times. The rearrangement joins TRBV4-1 to TRBJ1-1, with 8 bases identical to TRBD1. CDR1 is MGHRA, CDR2 YSYEKL, per germline. CDR3 size: 16 residues. The junction had 16 bases not matched to a gene; V was cut back by 8 bases and J by 5 bases. In nucleotides, the CDR3 is TGCGCCAGCGGAATCAGTACAGGGGGGGTAAGGACTGAAGCTTTCTTT. Translated: CASGISTGGVRTEAFF.

This clonotype occurred a few times. The chain is built from TRBV19 and TRBJ2-6; maybe TRBD1 (6 bases). Trimming took off 5 bases at V and 3 bases at J, with 11 bases between the two ends. CDR3 length equals 15 residues. Germline V gene sequence: CDR1 LNHDA, CDR2 SQIVND (reference sequence). The CDR3, as DNA: TGTGCCAGTAGTGTACAGGGATATGGGGCCAACGTCCTGACTTTC. It codes for CASSVQGYGANVLTF.

The count of this clonotype is one. Relative to the germline gene, one junction end is altered; a read error may explain this. This chain joins TRBV5-3 and TRBJ1-6; D is undetermined. TRBV5-3 qualifies as an ORF whose function is uncertain. This CDR3 has 13 residues. CDR3: CASSLSHNSPLHF. The CDR3 DNA follows: TGTGCCAGCAGCTTGTCGCATAATTCACCCCTCCACTTT.

This clonotype was seen many times. This rearrangement joins TRBV7-9 to TRBJ2-5; D call uncertain. The CDR3 is made up of 14 amino acids. Germline loops: CDR1 SEHNR, CDR2 FQNEAQ (reference sequence). Deletions cut 4 bases from V and 5 bases from J, with 14 bases between. For the CDR3, the DNA is TGTGCCAGCAGCTCGTCCTCCGGGCGTGAGACCCAGTACTTC. Translating gives CASSSSSGRETQYF.

This clonotype was observed at least ten times. This chain links TRBV20-1 with TRBJ2-7, with 9 bases lining up with TRBD2. V was pared by 4 bases and J by 5 bases, with 12 bases of the junction left unmatched. This CDR3 contains 15 residues. Germline V gives CDR1 DFQATT, CDR2 SNEGSKA (reference sequence). In DNA form, the CDR3 reads TGCAGTGCTAACCCACTAGAACTAGCGGGTGACGAGCAGTACTTC. Translated: CSANPLELAGDEQYF.

Regarding this clonotype: At one boundary the junction diverges from the germline segment, which might be a read error. V gene TRBV7-2 combines with J gene TRBJ2-7; D might be TRBD2 (6 bases). Germline values: CDR1 SGHTA, CDR2 FQGNSA. This CDR3 spans 13 amino acids. CDR3 sequence: CASSAGSGYERYF. CDR3 DNA sequence: TGTGCCAGCAGCGCCGGCAGCGGGTACGAGCGGTACTTC.

At least ten counts were recorded for this clonotype. The gene calls are TRBV13 and TRBJ2-4; 8 bases are a match to TRBD1. The ends lost 4 bases at V and 7 bases at J; junction bases unmatched: 3. CDR3 length: 13 amino acids. The germline V gene has CDR1 PRHDT and CDR2 FYEKMQ (reference sequence). The DNA for the CDR3 is TGTGCCAGCAGCTCAGGGGGCAGGAACATTCAGTACTTC. It translates to CASSSGGRNIQYF.

As for this clonotype: This could be a read error, since a much larger clone is one nucleotide away. The rearrangement uses TRBV7-9 and TRBJ1-5, with D unclear. CDR3 length equals 12 residues. The ends were cut back, 3 bases at V and 9 bases at J, with 9 bases in the middle. Germline CDR1 reads SEHNR; CDR2 reads FQNEAQ (reference sequence). The CDR3 reads CASSFAGLPQHF. The CDR3 bases are TGTGCCAGCAGCTTTGCTGGTCTGCCCCAGCATTTT.